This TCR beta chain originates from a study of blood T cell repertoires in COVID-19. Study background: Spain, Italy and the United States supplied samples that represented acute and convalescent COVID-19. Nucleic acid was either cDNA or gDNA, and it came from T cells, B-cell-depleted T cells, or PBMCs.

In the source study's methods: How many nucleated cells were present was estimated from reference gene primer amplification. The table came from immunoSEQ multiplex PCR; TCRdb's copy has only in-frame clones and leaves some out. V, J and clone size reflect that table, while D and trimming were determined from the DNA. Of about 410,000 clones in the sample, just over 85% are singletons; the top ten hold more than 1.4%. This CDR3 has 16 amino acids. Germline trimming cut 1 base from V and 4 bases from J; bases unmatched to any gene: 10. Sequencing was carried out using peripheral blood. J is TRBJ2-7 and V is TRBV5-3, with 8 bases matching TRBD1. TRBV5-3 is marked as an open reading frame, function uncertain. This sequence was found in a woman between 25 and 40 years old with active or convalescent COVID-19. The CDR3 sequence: CARSLSRQGALYEQYF. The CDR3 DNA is TGTGCCAGAAGCTTGTCTAGGCAGGGGGCTTTGTACGAGCAGTACTTC.